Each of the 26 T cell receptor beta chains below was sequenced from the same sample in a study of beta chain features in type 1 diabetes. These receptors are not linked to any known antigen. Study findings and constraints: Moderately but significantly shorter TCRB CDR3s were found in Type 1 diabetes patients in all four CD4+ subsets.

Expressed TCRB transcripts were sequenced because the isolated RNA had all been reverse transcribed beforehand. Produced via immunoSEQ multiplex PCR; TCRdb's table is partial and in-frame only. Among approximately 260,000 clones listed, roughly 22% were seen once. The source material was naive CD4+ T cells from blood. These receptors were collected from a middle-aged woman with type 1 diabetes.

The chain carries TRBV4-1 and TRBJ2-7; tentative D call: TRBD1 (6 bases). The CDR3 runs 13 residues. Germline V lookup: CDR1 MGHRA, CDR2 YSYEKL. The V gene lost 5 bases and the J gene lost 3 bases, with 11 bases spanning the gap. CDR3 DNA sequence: TGCGCCAGCAGCTACGGACAGAACTACGAGCAGTACTTC. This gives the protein CASSYGQNYEQYF.

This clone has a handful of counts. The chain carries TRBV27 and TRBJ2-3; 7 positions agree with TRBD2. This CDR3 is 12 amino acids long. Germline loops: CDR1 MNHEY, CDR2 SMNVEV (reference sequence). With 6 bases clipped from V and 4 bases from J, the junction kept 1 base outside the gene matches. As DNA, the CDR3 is TGTGCCAGCAGAACTAGCGCAGATACGCAGTATTTT. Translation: CASRTSADTQYF.

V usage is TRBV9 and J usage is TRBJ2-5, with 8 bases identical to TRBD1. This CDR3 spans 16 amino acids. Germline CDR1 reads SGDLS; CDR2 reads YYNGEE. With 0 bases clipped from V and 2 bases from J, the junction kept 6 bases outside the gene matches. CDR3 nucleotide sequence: TGTGCCAGCAGCGTAGCTACGGGACAGGCTCAAGAGACCCAGTACTTC. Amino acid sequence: CASSVATGQAQETQYF.

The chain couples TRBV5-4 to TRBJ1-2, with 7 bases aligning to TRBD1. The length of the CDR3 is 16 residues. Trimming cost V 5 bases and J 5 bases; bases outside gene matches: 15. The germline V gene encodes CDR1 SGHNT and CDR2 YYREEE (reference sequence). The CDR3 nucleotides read TGTGCCAGCAGTAGGATACTGACACAGGGACAGTATGGCTACACCTTC. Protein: CASSRILTQGQYGYTF.

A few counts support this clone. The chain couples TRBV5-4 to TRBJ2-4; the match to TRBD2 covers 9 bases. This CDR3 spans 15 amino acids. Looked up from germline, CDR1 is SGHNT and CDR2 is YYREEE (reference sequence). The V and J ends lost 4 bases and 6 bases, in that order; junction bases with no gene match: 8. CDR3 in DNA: TGTGCCAGCAGCACCCCGGGACTAGCAGGAAACATTCAGTACTTC. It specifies CASSTPGLAGNIQYF.

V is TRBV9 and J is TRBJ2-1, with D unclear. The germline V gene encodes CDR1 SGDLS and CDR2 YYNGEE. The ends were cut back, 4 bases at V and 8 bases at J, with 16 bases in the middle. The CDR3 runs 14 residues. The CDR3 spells CASSSAATRDEQFF. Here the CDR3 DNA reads TGTGCCAGCAGCTCCGCCGCTACTCGGGATGAGCAGTTCTTC.

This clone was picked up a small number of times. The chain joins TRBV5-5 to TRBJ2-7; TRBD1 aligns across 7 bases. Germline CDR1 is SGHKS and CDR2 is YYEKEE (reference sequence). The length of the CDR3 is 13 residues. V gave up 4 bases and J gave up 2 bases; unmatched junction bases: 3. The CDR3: CASSAGTAYEQYF. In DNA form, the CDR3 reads TGTGCCAGCAGCGCCGGGACAGCCTACGAGCAGTACTTC.

The CDR3 bases are TGTGCCAGCAGTTTATCCGTGACAGGGGCCAGCACAGATACGCAGTATTTT. It is translated as CASSLSVTGASTDTQYF. This chain joins TRBV27 and TRBJ2-3; 8 nucleotides line up with TRBD1. The CDR3 covers 17 residues. From germline, CDR1 is MNHEY and CDR2 SMNVEV (reference sequence). Trimming at V came to 0 bases and at J to 0 bases, leaving 5 bases not matched to a gene.

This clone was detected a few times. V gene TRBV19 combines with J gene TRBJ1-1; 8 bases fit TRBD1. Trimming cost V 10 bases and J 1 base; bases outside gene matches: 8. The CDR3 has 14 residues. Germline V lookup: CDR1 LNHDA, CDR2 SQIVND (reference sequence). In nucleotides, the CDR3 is TGTGCCACCGTTACCGGGACAGGGAACACTGAAGCTTTCTTT. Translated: CATVTGTGNTEAFF.

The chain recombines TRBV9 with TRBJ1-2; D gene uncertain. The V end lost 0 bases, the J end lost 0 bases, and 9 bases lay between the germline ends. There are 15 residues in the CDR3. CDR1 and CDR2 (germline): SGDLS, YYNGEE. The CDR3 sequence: CASSVGAAANYGYTF. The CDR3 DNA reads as TGTGCCAGCAGCGTAGGGGCAGCAGCTAACTATGGCTACACCTTC.

The CDR3 spells CASSLSSIQETQYF. CDR3 nucleotide sequence: TGTGCCAGCAGCTTATCTAGCATCCAAGAGACCCAGTACTTC. The chain combines TRBV7-9 with TRBJ2-5; possible D gene TRBD2, 5 bases. The germline V and J ends were trimmed by 2 bases and 1 base, with 8 bases remaining between them. The germline V gene encodes CDR1 SEHNR and CDR2 FQNEAQ (reference sequence). CDR3 length equals 14 residues.

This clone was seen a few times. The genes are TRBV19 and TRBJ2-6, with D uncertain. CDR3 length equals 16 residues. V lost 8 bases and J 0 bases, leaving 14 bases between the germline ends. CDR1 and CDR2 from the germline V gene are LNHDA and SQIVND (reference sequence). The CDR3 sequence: CASCTYVSSGANVLTF. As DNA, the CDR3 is TGTGCCAGTTGTACCTACGTGAGCTCTGGGGCCAACGTCCTGACTTTC.

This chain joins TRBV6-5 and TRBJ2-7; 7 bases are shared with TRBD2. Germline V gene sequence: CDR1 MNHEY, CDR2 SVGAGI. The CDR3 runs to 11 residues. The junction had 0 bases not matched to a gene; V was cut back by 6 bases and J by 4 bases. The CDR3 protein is CASSGRYEQYF. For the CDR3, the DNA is TGTGCCAGCAGCGGGAGGTACGAGCAGTACTTC.

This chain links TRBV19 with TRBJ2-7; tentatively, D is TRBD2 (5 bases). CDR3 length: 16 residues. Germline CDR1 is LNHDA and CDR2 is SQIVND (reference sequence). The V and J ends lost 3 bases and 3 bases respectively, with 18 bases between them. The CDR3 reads CASSMALRGEFYEQYF. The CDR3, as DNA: TGTGCCAGTAGTATGGCTCTCCGTGGGGAGTTCTACGAGCAGTACTTC.

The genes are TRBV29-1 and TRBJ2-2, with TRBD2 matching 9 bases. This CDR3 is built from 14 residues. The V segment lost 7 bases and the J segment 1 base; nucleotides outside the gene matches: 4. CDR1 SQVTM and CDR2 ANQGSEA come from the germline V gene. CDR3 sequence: CSARLAENTGELFF. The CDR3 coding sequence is TGCAGCGCAAGACTAGCGGAGAACACCGGGGAGCTGTTTTTT.

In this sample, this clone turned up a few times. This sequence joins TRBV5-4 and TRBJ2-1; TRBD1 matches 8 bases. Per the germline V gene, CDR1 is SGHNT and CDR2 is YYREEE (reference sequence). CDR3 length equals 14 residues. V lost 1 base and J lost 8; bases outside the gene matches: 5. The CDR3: CASSLRQGMDEQFF. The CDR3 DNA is TGTGCCAGCAGCTTGCGACAGGGGATGGATGAGCAGTTCTTC.

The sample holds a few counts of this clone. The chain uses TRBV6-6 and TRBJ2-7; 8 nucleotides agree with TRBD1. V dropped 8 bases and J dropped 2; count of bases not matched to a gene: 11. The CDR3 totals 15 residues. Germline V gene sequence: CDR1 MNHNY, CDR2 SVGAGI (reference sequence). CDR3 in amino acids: CASRRWQGATYEQYF. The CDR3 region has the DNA TGTGCCAGCCGTAGATGGCAGGGGGCAACCTACGAGCAGTACTTC.

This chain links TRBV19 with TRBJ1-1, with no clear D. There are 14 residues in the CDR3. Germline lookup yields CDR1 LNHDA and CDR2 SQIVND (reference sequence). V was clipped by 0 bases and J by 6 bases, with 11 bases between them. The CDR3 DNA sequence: TGTGCCAGTAGTATAGAAGCGGGGAATCCTGAAGCTTTCTTT. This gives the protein CASSIEAGNPEAFF.

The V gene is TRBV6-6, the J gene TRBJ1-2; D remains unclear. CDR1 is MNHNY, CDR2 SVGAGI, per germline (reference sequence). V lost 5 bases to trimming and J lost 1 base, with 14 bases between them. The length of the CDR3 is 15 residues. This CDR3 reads CASSRNRANNYGYTF. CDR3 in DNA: TGTGCCAGCAGTCGCAACAGAGCCAATAACTATGGCTACACCTTC.

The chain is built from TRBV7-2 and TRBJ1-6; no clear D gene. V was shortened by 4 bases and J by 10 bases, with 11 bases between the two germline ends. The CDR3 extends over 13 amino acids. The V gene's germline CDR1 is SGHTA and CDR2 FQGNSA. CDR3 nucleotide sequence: TGTGCCAGCAGCTACTTTACAGCCTCACCCCTCCACTTT. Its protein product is CASSYFTASPLHF.

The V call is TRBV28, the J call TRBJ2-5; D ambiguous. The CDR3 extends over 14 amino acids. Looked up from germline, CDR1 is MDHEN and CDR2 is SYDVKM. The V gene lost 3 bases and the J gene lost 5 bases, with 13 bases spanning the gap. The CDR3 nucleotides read TGTGCCAGCAGTTTGAGTGGGCTGTGGGAGACCCAGTACTTC. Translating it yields CASSLSGLWETQYF.

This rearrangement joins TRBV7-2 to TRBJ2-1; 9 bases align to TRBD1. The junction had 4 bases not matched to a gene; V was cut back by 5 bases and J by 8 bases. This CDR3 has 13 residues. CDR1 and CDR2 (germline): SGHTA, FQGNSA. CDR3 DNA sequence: TGTGCCAGCAGCATCAGGACAGGGGATGAGCAGTTCTTC. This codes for CASSIRTGDEQFF.

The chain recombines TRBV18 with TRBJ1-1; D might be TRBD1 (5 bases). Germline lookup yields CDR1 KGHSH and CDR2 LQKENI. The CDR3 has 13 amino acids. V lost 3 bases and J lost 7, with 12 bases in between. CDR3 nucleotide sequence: TGTGCCAGCTCACCGGGGCTGAACCTTGAAGCTTTCTTT. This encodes CASSPGLNLEAFF.

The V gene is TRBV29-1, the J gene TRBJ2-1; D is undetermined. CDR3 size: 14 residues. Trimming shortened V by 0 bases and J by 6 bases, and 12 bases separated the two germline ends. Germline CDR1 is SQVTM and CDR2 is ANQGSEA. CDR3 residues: CSVEDLGSINEQFF. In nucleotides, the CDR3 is TGCAGCGTTGAAGATCTTGGCAGTATCAATGAGCAGTTCTTC.

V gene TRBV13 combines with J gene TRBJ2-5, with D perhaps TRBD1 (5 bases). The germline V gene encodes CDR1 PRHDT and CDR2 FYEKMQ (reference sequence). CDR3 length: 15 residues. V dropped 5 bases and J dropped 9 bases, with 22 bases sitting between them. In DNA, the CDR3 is TGTGCCAGCAGCCCCGGTACATGGAGTAAAGGGGCCCAGTACTTC. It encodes CASSPGTWSKGAQYF.

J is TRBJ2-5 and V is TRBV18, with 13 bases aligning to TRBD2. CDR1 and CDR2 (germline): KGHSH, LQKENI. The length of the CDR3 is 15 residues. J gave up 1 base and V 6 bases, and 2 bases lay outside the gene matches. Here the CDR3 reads CASSGLAGAQETQYF. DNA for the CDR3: TGTGCCAGCTCCGGACTAGCGGGGGCCCAAGAGACCCAGTACTTC.